This T cell receptor beta chain was profiled in a study of cytomegalovirus exposure and HLA in healthy donors. Primers for the PCR totalled 60 Vbeta and 13 Jbeta. TCRdb's copy holds only in-frame clones and misses some; the assay was immunoSEQ multiplex PCR. The sample has over 100,000 clones, and its top ten clones hold roughly 6.6%. As regards this clone: Its antigen is unidentified.

Study-wide points: Later on, a genetic analysis was performed. It linked a missense variant in DCLRE1C with V- and J-gene trimming of TCR beta. Most sequenced TCRs were rare (though some public TCRs occurred in many donors). The CMV antigen specificity of a few CMV-associated chains was confirmed through in vitro analysis.

Sequencing was carried out using PBMCs. The sequence came from a man aged 35-49 years in good health and CMV-seropositive.

The CDR3 protein is CASSVDLSDSSYNEQFF. In nucleotides, the CDR3 is TGTGCCAGCAGCGTAGATCTGTCCGACAGCTCCTACAATGAGCAGTTCTTC. The gene calls are TRBV9 and TRBJ2-1; tentative D call: TRBD1 (5 bases). The V gene's germline CDR1 is SGDLS and CDR2 YYNGEE. The germline V and J ends were trimmed by 0 bases and 0 bases, with 13 bases remaining between them. This CDR3 has 17 residues.